The 9 T cell receptor beta chains below all came from one sample that was sequenced in a study of shared clonotypes between healthy human individuals. CD45RO-negative CD8 cells positively selected for CCR7 made up the naive population, which excluded terminally differentiated effector memory CD45RA+ cells. Assay: immunoSEQ multiplex PCR; the TCRdb copy retains only in-frame clones and omits some. Of about 1.9 million clones listed, 80% to 95% were seen once; the top ten hold more than 1.5%. What was sequenced was naive CD8+ T cells from PBMCs. The receptors here all came from a man aged 18 to 30 in good health. Some clones in this sample may be carry-over from other donors' samples.

About this clone: This sample includes further DNA sequences coding for the same CDR3. This chain links TRBV5-4 with TRBJ2-1, with TRBD2 identical over 9 bases. Trimming removed 2 bases from V and 2 bases from J; junction bases left unmatched: 2. The germline V gene encodes CDR1 SGHNT and CDR2 YYREEE (reference sequence). CDR3 size: 15 residues. The CDR3 coding sequence is TGTGCCAGCAGCTTAGTAGCGGGAGCCTACAATGAGCAGTTCTTC. Its translation is CASSLVAGAYNEQFF. Supplemented by reference TRBV5-4 and TRBJ2-1, the full variable domain reads ETGVTQSPTHLIKTRGQQVTLRCSSQSGHNTVSWYQQALGQGPQFIFQYYREEENGRGNFPPRFSGLQFPNYSSELNVNALELDDSALYLCASSLVAGAYNEQFFGPGTRLTVL.

The chain has TRBV7-9 and TRBJ2-7; perhaps TRBD1 as D (5 bases). This CDR3 comprises 14 residues. Trimming stripped 2 bases from V and 2 bases from J, with 10 bases between. Germline V gene lookup returns CDR1 SEHNR and CDR2 FQNEAQ (reference sequence). The CDR3 loop reads CASSLPRAPYEQYF. The CDR3 DNA sequence: TGTGCCAGCAGCTTACCCAGGGCTCCCTACGAGCAGTACTTC.

V is TRBV2 and J is TRBJ2-3; 9 bases are a match to TRBD2. V was pared by 8 bases and J by 3 bases, with 12 bases of the junction left unmatched. The CDR3 runs to 16 residues. The germline V gene encodes CDR1 SNHLY and CDR2 FYNNEI. The DNA of the CDR3 is TGTGCCAGCGCCCCCCCCCGCGGGAGGGAGACAGATACGCAGTATTTT. This sequence encodes CASAPPRGRETDTQYF.

This clone has only one observation. The chain couples TRBV4-1 to TRBJ2-1; 7 bases map to TRBD1. CDR3 size: 14 residues. Germline assignment: CDR1 MGHRA and CDR2 YSYEKL. The junction had 15 bases not matched to a gene; V was cut back by 10 bases and J by 9 bases. CDR3 nucleotide sequence: TGCGCCACCGGTTTACAGGGGTATGCGAGTGAGCAGTTCTTC. This codes for CATGLQGYASEQFF.

The rearrangement uses TRBV2 and TRBJ2-2, with 7 bases aligning to TRBD2. Germline V gene data show CDR1 as SNHLY and CDR2 as FYNNEI. V lost 6 bases to trimming and J lost 7 bases; unmatched junction nucleotides: 8. The CDR3 extends over 14 amino acids. CDR3 region: CASRDLAGGGELFF. The CDR3 DNA follows: TGTGCCAGCAGAGACTTAGCGGGTGGCGGGGAGCTGTTTTTT.

The CDR3 nucleotides read TGTGCCAGCAGCCCATCTAGGCGGGAGGGACGACTCGATGAGCAGTTCTTC. This translates into CASSPSRREGRLDEQFF. This rearrangement joins TRBV5-4 to TRBJ2-1; 9 nucleotides line up with TRBD2. Germline CDR1 and CDR2: SGHNT and YYREEE (reference sequence). The CDR3 runs 17 residues. The V gene end was trimmed by 4 bases and the J gene end by 8 bases; junction bases not matched to a gene: 16.

The V and J genes are TRBV5-6 and TRBJ2-1, with 13 bases matching TRBD2. The CDR3 is 15 residues long. The germline CDR1 and CDR2 sequences are SGHDT and YYEEEE. The V gene end was trimmed by 4 bases and the J gene end by 8 bases; junction bases not matched to a gene: 6. The CDR3 DNA follows: TGTGCCAGCAGCCCCGGACTAGCGGGAGTCTATGAGCAGTTCTTC. Amino acid sequence: CASSPGLAGVYEQFF.

The gene calls are TRBV10-2 and TRBJ2-7, with 9 nucleotides matching TRBD1. The CDR3 is 15 amino acids. Germline lookup yields CDR1 WSHSY and CDR2 SAAADI. V lost 6 bases and J lost 4; bases outside the gene matches: 10. The CDR3 here is CASRGSGTGLYEQYF. CDR3 in DNA: TGCGCCAGCAGAGGAAGTGGGACAGGGCTGTACGAGCAGTACTTC.

As DNA, the CDR3 is TGTGCCAGCAGCTTGGGGGTGATCACTGAAGCTTTCTTT. Translation gives CASSLGVITEAFF. The rearrangement joins TRBV5-6 to TRBJ1-1; D gene uncertain. Germline loops: CDR1 SGHDT, CDR2 YYEEEE. CDR3 length equals 13 residues. The V end lost 0 bases, the J end lost 4 bases, and 7 bases lay between the germline ends.